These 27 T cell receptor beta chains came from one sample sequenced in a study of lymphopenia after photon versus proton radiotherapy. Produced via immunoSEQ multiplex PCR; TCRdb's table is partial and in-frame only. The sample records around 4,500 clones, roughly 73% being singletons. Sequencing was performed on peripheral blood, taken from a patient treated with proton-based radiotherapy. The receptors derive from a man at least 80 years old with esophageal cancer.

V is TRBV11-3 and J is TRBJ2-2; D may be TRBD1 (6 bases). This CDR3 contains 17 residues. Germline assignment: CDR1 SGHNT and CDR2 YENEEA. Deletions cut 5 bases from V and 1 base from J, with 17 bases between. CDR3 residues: CASSPRGSRVNTGELFF. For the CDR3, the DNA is TGTGCCAGCAGCCCTAGGGGGAGTAGGGTGAACACCGGGGAGCTGTTTTTT.

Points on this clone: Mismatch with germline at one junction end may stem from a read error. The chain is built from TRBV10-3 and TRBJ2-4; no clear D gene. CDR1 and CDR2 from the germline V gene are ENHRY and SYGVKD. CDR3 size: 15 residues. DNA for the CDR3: TGTGCCATCAGTGAGGACAACAGAGCCGAAAACATTCAGTACTTC. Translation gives CAISEDNRAENIQYF.

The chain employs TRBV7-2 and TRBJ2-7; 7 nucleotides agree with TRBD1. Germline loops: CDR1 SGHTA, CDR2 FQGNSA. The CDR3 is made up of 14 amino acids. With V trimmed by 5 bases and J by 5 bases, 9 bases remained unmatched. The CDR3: CASSRTGTANEQYF. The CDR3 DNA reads TGTGCCAGCAGCCGGACCGGGACAGCTAACGAGCAGTACTTC.

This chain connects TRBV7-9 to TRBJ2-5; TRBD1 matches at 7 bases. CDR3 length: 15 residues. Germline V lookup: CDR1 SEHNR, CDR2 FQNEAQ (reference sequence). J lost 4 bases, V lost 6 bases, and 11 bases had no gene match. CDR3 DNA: TGTGCCAGCAGGAACAACAGGGGAATAGGAGAGACCCAGTACTTC. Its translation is CASRNNRGIGETQYF.

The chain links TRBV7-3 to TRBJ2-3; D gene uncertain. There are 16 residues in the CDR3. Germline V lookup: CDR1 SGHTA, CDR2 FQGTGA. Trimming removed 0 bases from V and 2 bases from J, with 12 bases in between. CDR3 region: CASSLTGSRSTDTQYF. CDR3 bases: TGTGCCAGCAGCTTAACGGGGTCTAGATCCACAGATACGCAGTATTTT.

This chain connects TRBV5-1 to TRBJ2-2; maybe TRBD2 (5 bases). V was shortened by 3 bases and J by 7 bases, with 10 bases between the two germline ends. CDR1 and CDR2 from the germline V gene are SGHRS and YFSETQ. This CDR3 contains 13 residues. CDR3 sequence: CASSSNEGGELFF. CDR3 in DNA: TGCGCCAGCAGCTCCAACGAGGGCGGGGAGCTGTTTTTT.

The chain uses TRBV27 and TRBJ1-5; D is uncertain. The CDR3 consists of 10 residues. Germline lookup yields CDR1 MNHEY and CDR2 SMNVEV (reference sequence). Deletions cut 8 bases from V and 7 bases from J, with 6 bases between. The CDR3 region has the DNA TGTGCCAGCGGGTGGCAGCCCCAGCATTTT. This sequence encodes CASGWQPQHF.

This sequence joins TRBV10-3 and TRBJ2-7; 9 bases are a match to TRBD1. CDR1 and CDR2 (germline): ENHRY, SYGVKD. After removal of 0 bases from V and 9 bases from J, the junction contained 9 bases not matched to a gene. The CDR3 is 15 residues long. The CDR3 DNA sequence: TGTGCCATCAGTGAGTCGGGACAGGGCCCGGCAGGGCAGTACTTC. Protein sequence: CAISESGQGPAGQYF.

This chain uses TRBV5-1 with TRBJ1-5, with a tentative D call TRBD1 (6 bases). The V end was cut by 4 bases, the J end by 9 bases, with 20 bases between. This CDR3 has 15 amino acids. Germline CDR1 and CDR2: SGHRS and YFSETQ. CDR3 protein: CASSPEDSSLTPQHF. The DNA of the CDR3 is TGCGCCAGCAGCCCGGAGGACAGTAGTTTAACGCCCCAGCATTTT.

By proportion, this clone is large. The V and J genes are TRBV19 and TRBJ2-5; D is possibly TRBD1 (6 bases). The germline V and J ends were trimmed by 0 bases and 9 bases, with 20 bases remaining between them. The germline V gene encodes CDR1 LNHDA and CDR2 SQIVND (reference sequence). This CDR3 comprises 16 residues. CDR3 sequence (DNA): TGTGCCAGTAGTATAGACTACGGCTATCTCGAGGGGGCCCAGTACTTC. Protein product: CASSIDYGYLEGAQYF.

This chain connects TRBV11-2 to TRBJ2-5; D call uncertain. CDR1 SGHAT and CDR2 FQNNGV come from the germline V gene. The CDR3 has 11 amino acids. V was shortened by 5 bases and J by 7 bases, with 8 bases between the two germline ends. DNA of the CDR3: TGTGCCAGCAGCCTGTCTGGGACCCAGTACTTC. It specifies CASSLSGTQYF. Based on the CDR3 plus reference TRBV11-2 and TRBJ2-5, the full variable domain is EAGVAQSPRYKIIEKRQSVAFWCNPISGHATLYWYQQILGQGPKLLIQFQNNGVVDDSQLPKDRFSAERLKGVDSTLKIQPAKLEDSAVYLCASSLSGTQYFGPGTRLLVL.

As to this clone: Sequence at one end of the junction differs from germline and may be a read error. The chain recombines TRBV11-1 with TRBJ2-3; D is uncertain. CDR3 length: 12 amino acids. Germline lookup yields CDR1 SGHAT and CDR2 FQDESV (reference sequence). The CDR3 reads CASSVASDTQYF. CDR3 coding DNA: TGTGCCAGCAGCGTAGCTTCAGATACGCAGTATTTT.

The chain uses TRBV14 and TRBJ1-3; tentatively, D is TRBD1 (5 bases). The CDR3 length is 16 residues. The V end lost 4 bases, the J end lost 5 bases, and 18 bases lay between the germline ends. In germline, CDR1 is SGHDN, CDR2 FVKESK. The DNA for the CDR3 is TGTGCCAGCAGCCCTGATGGGGACCGCCGTCGAAACACCATATATTTT. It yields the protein CASSPDGDRRRNTIYF.

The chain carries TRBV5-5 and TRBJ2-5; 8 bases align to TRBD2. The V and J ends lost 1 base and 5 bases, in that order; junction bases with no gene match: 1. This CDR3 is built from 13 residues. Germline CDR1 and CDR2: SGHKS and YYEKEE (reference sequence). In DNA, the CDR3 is TGTGCCAGCAGCTTGACGGGAGGGGAGACCCAGTACTTC. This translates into CASSLTGGETQYF.

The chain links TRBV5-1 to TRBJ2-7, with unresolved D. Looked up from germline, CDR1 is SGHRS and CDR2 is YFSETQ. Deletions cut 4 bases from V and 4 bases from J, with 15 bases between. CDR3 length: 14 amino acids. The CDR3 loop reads CASSHADRKYEQYF. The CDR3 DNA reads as TGCGCCAGCAGCCACGCGGATCGAAAATACGAGCAGTACTTC.

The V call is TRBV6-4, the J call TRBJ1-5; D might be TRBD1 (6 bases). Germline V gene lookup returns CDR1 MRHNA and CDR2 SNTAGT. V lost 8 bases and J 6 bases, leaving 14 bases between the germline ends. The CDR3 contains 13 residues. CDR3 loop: CASSPGAGQPQHF. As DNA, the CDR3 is TGTGCCAGCTCGCCAGGGGCAGGTCAGCCCCAGCATTTT.

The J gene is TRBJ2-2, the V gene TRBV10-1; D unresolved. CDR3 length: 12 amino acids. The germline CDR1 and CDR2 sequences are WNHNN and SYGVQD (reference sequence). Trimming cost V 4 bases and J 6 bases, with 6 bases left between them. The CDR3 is CASSVVAGELFF. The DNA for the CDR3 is TGCGCCAGCAGTGTGGTCGCCGGGGAGCTGTTTTTT.

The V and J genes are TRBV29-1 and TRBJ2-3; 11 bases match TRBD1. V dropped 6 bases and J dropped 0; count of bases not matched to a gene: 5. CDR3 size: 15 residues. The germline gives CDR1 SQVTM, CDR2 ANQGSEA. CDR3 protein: CSVAGQGVSTDTQYF. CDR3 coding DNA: TGCAGCGTAGCGGGACAGGGGGTAAGCACAGATACGCAGTATTTT.

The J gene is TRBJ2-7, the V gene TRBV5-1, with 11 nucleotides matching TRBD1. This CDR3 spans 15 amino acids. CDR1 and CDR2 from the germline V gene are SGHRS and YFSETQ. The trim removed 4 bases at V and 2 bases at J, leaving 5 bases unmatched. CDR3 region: CASSVRDRGAYEQYF. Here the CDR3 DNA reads TGCGCCAGCAGCGTCCGGGACAGGGGGGCCTACGAGCAGTACTTC. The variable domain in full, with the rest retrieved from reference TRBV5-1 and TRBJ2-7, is KAGVTQTPRYLIKTRGQQVTLSCSPISGHRSVSWYQQTPGQGLQFLFEYFSETQRNKGNFPGRFSGRQFSNSRSEMNVSTLELGDSALYLCASSVRDRGAYEQYFGPGTRLTVT.

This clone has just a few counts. The CDR3 bases are TGTGCCAGCAGCTTTAGCACAGAGCTAGCGGGAGGAGGGACCGGGGAGCTGTTTTTT. Protein: CASSFSTELAGGGTGELFF. The chain couples TRBV7-9 to TRBJ2-2; TRBD2 agrees at 11 bases. The V segment lost 3 bases and the J segment 5 bases; nucleotides outside the gene matches: 14. Germline V CDR1 and CDR2: SEHNR, FQNEAQ (reference sequence). The CDR3 spans 19 residues.

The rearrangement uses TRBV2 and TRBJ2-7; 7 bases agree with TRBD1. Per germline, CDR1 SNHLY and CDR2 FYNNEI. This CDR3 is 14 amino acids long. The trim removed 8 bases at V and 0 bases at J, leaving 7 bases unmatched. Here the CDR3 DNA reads TGTGCCAGCGAAGGGGGCCTAAGCTCCTACGAGCAGTACTTC. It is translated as CASEGGLSSYEQYF.

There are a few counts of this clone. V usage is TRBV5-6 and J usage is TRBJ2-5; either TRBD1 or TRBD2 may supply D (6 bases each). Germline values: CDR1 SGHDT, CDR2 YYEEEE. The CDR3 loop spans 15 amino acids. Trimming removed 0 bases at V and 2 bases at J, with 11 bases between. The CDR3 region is CASSLVLGGQETQYF. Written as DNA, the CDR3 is TGTGCCAGCAGCTTGGTTTTAGGGGGGCAAGAGACCCAGTACTTC.

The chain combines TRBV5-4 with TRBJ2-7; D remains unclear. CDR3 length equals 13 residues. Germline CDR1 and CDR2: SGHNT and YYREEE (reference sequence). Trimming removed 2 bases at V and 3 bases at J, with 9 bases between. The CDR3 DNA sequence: TGTGCCAGCAGCTTAGGACGGAACTACGAGCAGTACTTC. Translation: CASSLGRNYEQYF.

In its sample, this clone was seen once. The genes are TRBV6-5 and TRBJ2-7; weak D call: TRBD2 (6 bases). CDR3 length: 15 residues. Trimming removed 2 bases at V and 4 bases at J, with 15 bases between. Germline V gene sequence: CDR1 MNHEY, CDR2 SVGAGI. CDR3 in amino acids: CASSYRIGAGYEQYF. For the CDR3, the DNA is TGTGCCAGCAGTTACAGAATTGGCGCGGGGTACGAGCAGTACTTC.

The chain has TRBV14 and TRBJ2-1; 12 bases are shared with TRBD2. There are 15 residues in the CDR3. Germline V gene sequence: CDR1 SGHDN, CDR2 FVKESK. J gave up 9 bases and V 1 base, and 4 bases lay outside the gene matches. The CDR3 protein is CASSQGLAGVGEQFF. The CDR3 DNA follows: TGTGCCAGCAGCCAAGGACTAGCGGGAGTCGGTGAGCAGTTCTTC.

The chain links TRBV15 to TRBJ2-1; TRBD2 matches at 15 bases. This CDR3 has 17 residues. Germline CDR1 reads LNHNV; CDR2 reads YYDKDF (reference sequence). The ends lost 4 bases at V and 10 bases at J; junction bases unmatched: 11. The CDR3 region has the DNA TGTGCCACCAGCATGCTGACGGGGACTAGCGGGGGGTTAGAGCAGTTCTTC. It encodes CATSMLTGTSGGLEQFF.

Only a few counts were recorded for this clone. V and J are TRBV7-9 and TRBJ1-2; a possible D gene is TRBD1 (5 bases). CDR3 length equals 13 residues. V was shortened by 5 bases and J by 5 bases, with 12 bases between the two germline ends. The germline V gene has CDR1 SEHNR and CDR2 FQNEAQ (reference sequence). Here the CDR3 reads CASSPPGPYGYTF. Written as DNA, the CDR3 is TGTGCCAGCAGCCCCCCGGGACCTTATGGCTACACCTTC.